These 5 T cell receptor beta chains were all obtained from the same sample, sequenced in a study of T cells in Graves' hyperthyroidism and ophthalmopathy. TCR beta CDR3 region amplification was performed from RNA transcripts. In the first-round RT-PCR of the TCR CDR3, the HTBI primer set was used. From the multiplex PCR reads, TCRdb called clonotypes with MiXCR, one entry per CDR3 protein. The data show roughly 650,000 distinct CDR3 sequences, about a sixth seen once. The sample taken for sequencing was blood. The source of these receptors is a woman in her thirties or forties with Graves' ophthalmopathy.

This clonotype was counted a few times. This chain joins TRBV28 and TRBJ1-1; possible D gene TRBD1, 6 bases. The germline CDR1 and CDR2 sequences are MDHEN and SYDVKM. The V end lost 7 bases, the J end lost 3 bases, and 15 bases lay between the germline ends. CDR3 length: 14 residues. The CDR3 sequence is CASTPGGADTEAFF. DNA of the CDR3: TGTGCCAGCACCCCGGGGGGGGCGGACACTGAAGCTTTCTTT.

The sample holds many counts of this clonotype. The chain combines TRBV11-2 with TRBJ1-1; 10 bases agree with TRBD1. Germline loops: CDR1 SGHAT, CDR2 FQNNGV. V was pared by 5 bases and J by 5 bases, with 5 bases of the junction left unmatched. The CDR3 is 14 amino acids. The CDR3 loop reads CASSKTGGGTEAFF. CDR3 in DNA: TGTGCCAGCAGCAAGACAGGGGGCGGGACTGAAGCTTTCTTT.

There are a few counts of this clonotype. The chain is built from TRBV28 and TRBJ2-5; 8 nucleotides match TRBD1. J gave up 5 bases and V 5 bases, and 10 bases lay outside the gene matches. This CDR3 has 15 residues. Per germline, CDR1 MDHEN and CDR2 SYDVKM. The CDR3 nucleotides are TGTGCCAGCAGTACCAGGACAGGGCCCGGGGAGACCCAGTACTTC. This translates into CASSTRTGPGETQYF.

Ten or more counts support this clonotype. This chain connects TRBV6-1 to TRBJ2-1; TRBD1 might be the D (5 bases). The CDR3 is 15 amino acids. With 5 bases removed from V and 0 bases from J, the gap between germline ends came to 11 bases. Germline-derived CDR1 and CDR2 are MNHNS and SASEGT. CDR3 coding DNA: TGTGCCAGCAGTAACAGGTTAAGCTCCTACAATGAGCAGTTCTTC. It is translated as CASSNRLSSYNEQFF.

This clonotype was recorded a few times. The chain combines TRBV24-1 with TRBJ1-3, with 7 positions matching TRBD1. V was pared by 2 bases and J by 4 bases, with 7 bases of the junction left unmatched. Germline V lookup: CDR1 KGHDR, CDR2 SFDVKD. This CDR3 spans 16 amino acids. As DNA, the CDR3 is TGTGCCACCAGTGATTCCCTGACAGGGTACGGAAACACCATATATTTT. This gives the protein CATSDSLTGYGNTIYF.